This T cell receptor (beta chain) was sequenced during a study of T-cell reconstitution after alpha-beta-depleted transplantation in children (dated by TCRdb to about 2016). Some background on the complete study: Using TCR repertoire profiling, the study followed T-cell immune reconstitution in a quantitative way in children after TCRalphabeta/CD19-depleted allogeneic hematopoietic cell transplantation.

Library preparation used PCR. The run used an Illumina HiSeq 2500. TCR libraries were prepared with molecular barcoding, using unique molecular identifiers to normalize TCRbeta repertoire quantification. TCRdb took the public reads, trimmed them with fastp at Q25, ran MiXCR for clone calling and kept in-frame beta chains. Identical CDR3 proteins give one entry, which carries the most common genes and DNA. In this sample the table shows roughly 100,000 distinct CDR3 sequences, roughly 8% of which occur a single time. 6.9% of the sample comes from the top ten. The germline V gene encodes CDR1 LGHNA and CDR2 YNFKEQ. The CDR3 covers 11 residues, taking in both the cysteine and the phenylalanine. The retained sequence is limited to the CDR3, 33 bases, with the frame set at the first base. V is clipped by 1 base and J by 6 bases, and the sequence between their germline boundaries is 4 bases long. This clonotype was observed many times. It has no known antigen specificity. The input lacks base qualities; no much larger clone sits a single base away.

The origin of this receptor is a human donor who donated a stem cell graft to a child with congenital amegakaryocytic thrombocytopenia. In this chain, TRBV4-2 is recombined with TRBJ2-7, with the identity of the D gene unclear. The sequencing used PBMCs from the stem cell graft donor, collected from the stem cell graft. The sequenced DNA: TGTGCCAGCAGCCAAGGGTCCGAGCAGTACTTC. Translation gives CASSQGSEQYF.